The next 10 T cell receptor beta chains were all read from a single sample in a study of CD8 T cells in ankylosing spondylitis. TCRdb reprocessed the 5' RACE reads with MiXCR, giving one entry per CDR3 protein. Altogether under 200,000 distinct CDR3 sequences are present, 9.8% being singletons, with the ten largest covering roughly 15%. The sequenced material came from blood, either unsorted or a sorted T cell fraction (not recorded which). The receptors here all came from a female donor with ankylosing spondylitis or in good health (not recorded which).

This clonotype was observed a few times. The rearrangement uses TRBV4-3 and TRBJ2-2; unclear D gene. The CDR3 consists of 15 residues. CDR1 and CDR2 from the germline V gene are LGHNA and YSLEER. Trimming cost V 4 bases and J 7 bases, with 16 bases left between them. The CDR3 spells CASSREQFPGGELFF. The CDR3 DNA reads TGCGCCAGCAGCCGAGAACAGTTCCCCGGCGGGGAGCTGTTTTTT.

This clonotype was picked up many times. The chain has TRBV29-1 and TRBJ1-1; D unclear. The V gene lost 7 bases and the J gene lost 3 bases, with 15 bases spanning the gap. CDR1 and CDR2 (germline): SQVTM, ANQGSEA. The CDR3 spans 13 residues. The CDR3 is CSARVPDDTEAFF. CDR3 in DNA: TGCAGCGCCCGGGTTCCCGATGACACTGAAGCTTTCTTT.

The chain has TRBV4-3 and TRBJ1-2; TRBD1 matches 10 bases. The germline gives CDR1 LGHNA, CDR2 YSLEER. The V segment lost 0 bases and the J segment 8 bases; nucleotides outside the gene matches: 3. This CDR3 contains 14 residues. The CDR3 coding sequence is TGCGCCAGCAGCCAAGAGAGGGACAGGGGCGGCTACACCTTC. Amino acid sequence: CASSQERDRGGYTF.

This clonotype has more than one count but fewer than ten. The rearrangement joins TRBV9 to TRBJ2-1; 9 bases are a match to TRBD2. The germline gives CDR1 SGDLS, CDR2 YYNGEE. CDR3 length: 16 residues. V gave up 3 bases and J gave up 4 bases; unmatched junction bases: 8. Written as DNA, the CDR3 is TGTGCCAGCAGCGCATTTGCTAGCGGGGTATACAATGAGCAGTTCTTC. It specifies CASSAFASGVYNEQFF.

This clonotype has more than one count but fewer than ten. This chain links TRBV5-6 with TRBJ2-2; D gene ambiguous. V was pared by 3 bases and J by 6 bases, with 12 bases between. The germline V gene encodes CDR1 SGHDT and CDR2 YYEEEE. CDR3 length: 14 residues. DNA of the CDR3: TGTGCCAGCAGCTCTTCCAGGTCCCCCGGGGAGCTGTTTTTT. Amino acids: CASSSSRSPGELFF.

This clonotype was observed a few times. This chain links TRBV6-2 or TRBV6-3 with TRBJ2-5; 8 bases match TRBD2. The CDR3 has 16 amino acids. V lost 5 bases and J lost 5; bases outside the gene matches: 13. The germline V gene encodes CDR1 MNHEY and CDR2 SVGEGT. The CDR3 nucleotides are TGTGCCAGCAGTGCCCTGGGGAGCGGGAGTCGGGAGACCCAGTACTTC. Protein: CASSALGSGSRETQYF.

This clonotype was found a few times. The chain couples TRBV4-3 to TRBJ1-2, with a tentative D call TRBD1 (6 bases). Trimming left V 4 bases short and J 4 bases short, with 16 bases between. The CDR3 is 15 residues long. In germline, CDR1 is LGHNA, CDR2 YSLEER. The CDR3 loop is CASSPLEGGGYGYTF. CDR3 bases: TGCGCCAGCAGCCCCCTCGAGGGGGGCGGCTATGGCTACACCTTC.

This chain links TRBV5-1 with TRBJ2-2; D is perhaps TRBD1 or TRBD2 (5 bases each). CDR3 length: 19 amino acids. Trimming took 3 bases from V and 0 from J, leaving 21 bases between them. CDR1 and CDR2 (germline): SGHRS, YFSETQ. The CDR3 spells CASSYLPGTGNANTGELFF. CDR3 nucleotide sequence: TGCGCCAGCAGCTACCTTCCCGGGACCGGGAACGCGAACACCGGGGAGCTGTTTTTT.

About this clonotype: A read error is likely, as this CDR3 ends without the conserved phenylalanine or tryptophan. The chain joins TRBV6-1 to TRBJ1-5; D gene unclear. Trimming cost V 7 bases and J 1 base, with 11 bases left between them. CDR3 length: 14 amino acids. Germline V gene data show CDR1 as MNHNS and CDR2 as SASEGT. The CDR3 reads CASILDISNQPQHL. In nucleotides, the CDR3 is TGTGCCAGCATCCTCGATATAAGCAATCAGCCCCAGCATCTT.

The table lists this clonotype with many counts. The chain links TRBV7-9 to TRBJ1-1; no clear D. The CDR3 sequence is 13 residues long. Germline CDR1 and CDR2: SEHNR and FQNEAQ (reference sequence). V shed 4 bases and J shed 3 bases, with 9 bases lying between them. The CDR3 DNA reads TGTGCCAGCAGCTCCTGGACCGACACTGAAGCTTTCTTT. Encoded protein: CASSSWTDTEAFF.